The rows below give T cell receptor beta chains drawn from one sample of a study of low-dose radiotherapy and immunotherapy resistance in tumors. A single record per CDR3 protein comes from TCRdb applying MiXCR to the reads. In the table there are about 84,000 distinct CDR3 sequences, 15% to 20% of which are singletons. The sequencing used PBMCs, collected after low-dose radiotherapy plus immunotherapy. The receptors come from a male donor with prostate cancer. Both conserved end residues are part of each CDR3. A D gene is named only where the DNA matches it firmly. Rows may omit the clone size; those that give it use once, few, many or a size class.

J gene: TRBJ2-7; clone size: NA; D gene: TRBD1; V gene: TRBV6-8; CDR3 protein: CASSYSFGQGGYEQYF; CDR3 DNA: TGTGCCAGCAGTTATTCTTTCGGACAGGGGGGCTACGAGCAGTACTTC
J gene: TRBJ2-2; clone size: NA; D gene: NA; V gene: TRBV7-8; CDR3 protein: CASSLSVWGPVAAGELFF; CDR3 DNA: TGTGCCAGCAGCTTATCGGTCTGGGGACCTGTGGCGGCCGGGGAGCTGTTTTTT
J gene: TRBJ1-5; clone size: many; D gene: NA; V gene: TRBV12-3/TRBV12-4; CDR3 protein: CASSGGTVKPPQHF; CDR3 DNA: TGTGCCAGCAGCGGAGGGACGGTGAAGCCGCCCCAGCATTTT
J gene: TRBJ2-1; clone size: NA; D gene: NA; V gene: TRBV20-1; CDR3 protein: CSARARGAGAGINEQFF; CDR3 DNA: TGCAGTGCTAGAGCGAGGGGGGCCGGAGCGGGGATCAATGAGCAGTTCTTC
J gene: TRBJ2-2; clone size: many; D gene: NA; V gene: TRBV4-1; CDR3 protein: CASSHPTNPRVVHGELFF; CDR3 DNA: TGCGCCAGCAGCCATCCCACCAACCCCAGGGTTGTCCACGGGGAGCTGTTTTTT
J gene: TRBJ2-1; clone size: many; D gene: NA; V gene: TRBV20-1; CDR3 protein: CSARGGKQFF; CDR3 DNA: TGCAGTGCTAGGGGGGGAAAGCAGTTCTTC
J gene: TRBJ1-1; clone size: few; D gene: NA; V gene: TRBV19; CDR3 protein: CASSAGGRTEAFF; CDR3 DNA: TGTGCCAGTAGTGCGGGGGGCCGGACTGAAGCTTTCTTT
J gene: TRBJ2-3; clone size: many; D gene: TRBD2; V gene: TRBV29-1; CDR3 protein: CSVAGTSDTSTDTQYF; CDR3 DNA: TGCAGCGTGGCCGGGACTAGCGATACTAGCACAGATACGCAGTATTTT
J gene: TRBJ1-2; clone size: NA; D gene: TRBD1; V gene: TRBV4-2; CDR3 protein: CASSQPSTGGYGYTF; CDR3 DNA: TGTGCCAGCAGCCAGCCGTCGACAGGGGGCTATGGCTACACCTTC
J gene: TRBJ2-7; clone size: many; D gene: NA; V gene: TRBV19; CDR3 protein: CASTKGYGYEQYF; CDR3 DNA: TGTGCCAGTACGAAGGGGTACGGCTACGAGCAGTACTTC
J gene: TRBJ1-5; clone size: many; D gene: NA; V gene: TRBV7-2; CDR3 protein: CASSLAGQPQHF; CDR3 DNA: TGTGCCAGCAGCTTAGCCGGCCAGCCCCAGCATTTT
J gene: TRBJ2-2; clone size: NA; D gene: NA; V gene: TRBV4-3; CDR3 protein: CASSQSRRSGELFF; CDR3 DNA: TGCGCCAGCAGCCAGAGTAGGAGGTCCGGGGAGCTGTTTTTT
J gene: TRBJ1-4; clone size: NA; D gene: NA; V gene: TRBV9; CDR3 protein: CASSLRGANNEKLFF; CDR3 DNA: TGTGCCAGCAGCCTCCGGGGCGCGAATAATGAAAAACTGTTTTTT
J gene: TRBJ2-3; clone size: many; D gene: TRBD2; V gene: TRBV2; CDR3 protein: CASRMGTSGRIRGTDTQYF; CDR3 DNA: TGTGCCAGCAGGATGGGGACTAGCGGGAGGATCCGTGGCACAGATACGCAGTATTTT
J gene: TRBJ2-7; clone size: many; D gene: NA; V gene: TRBV18; CDR3 protein: CASSQEHRVQYF; CDR3 DNA: TGTGCCAGCTCACAAGAACACAGGGTACAGTACTTC
J gene: TRBJ2-2; clone size: many; D gene: TRBD1; V gene: TRBV20-1; CDR3 protein: CSARFGGTGTGELFF; CDR3 DNA: TGCAGTGCTAGGTTTGGCGGGACAGGGACCGGGGAGCTGTTTTTT
J gene: TRBJ1-5; clone size: NA; D gene: TRBD1; V gene: TRBV12-3/TRBV12-4; CDR3 protein: CASSYGTGGQPQHF; CDR3 DNA: TGTGCCAGCAGCTACGGGACAGGAGGGCAGCCCCAGCATTTT
J gene: TRBJ1-6; clone size: many; D gene: NA; V gene: TRBV7-8; CDR3 protein: CASTMGQLGSPLHF; CDR3 DNA: TGTGCCAGCACCATGGGGCAACTGGGTTCACCCCTCCACTTT
J gene: TRBJ2-7; clone size: many; D gene: NA; V gene: TRBV4-3; CDR3 protein: CASSQDILGSYEQYF; CDR3 DNA: TGCGCCAGCAGCCAAGATATACTAGGTTCCTACGAGCAGTACTTC
J gene: TRBJ1-1; clone size: NA; D gene: NA; V gene: TRBV2; CDR3 protein: CASSENWGTEAFF; CDR3 DNA: TGTGCCAGCAGTGAAAACTGGGGGACTGAAGCTTTCTTT
J gene: TRBJ2-5; clone size: many; D gene: NA; V gene: TRBV18; CDR3 protein: CASSPLGRNQETQYF; CDR3 DNA: TGTGCCAGCTCACCATTAGGTCGGAACCAAGAGACCCAGTACTTC
J gene: TRBJ2-3; clone size: many; D gene: NA; V gene: TRBV7-9; CDR3 protein: CASSPNRVYTQYF; CDR3 DNA: TGTGCCAGCAGCCCCAATCGGGTCTATACGCAGTATTTT
J gene: TRBJ2-2; clone size: many; D gene: NA; V gene: TRBV4-3; CDR3 protein: CASSPQGGANTGELFF; CDR3 DNA: TGCGCCAGCAGCCCTCAGGGGGGGGCGAACACCGGGGAGCTGTTTTTT
J gene: TRBJ2-7; clone size: many; D gene: TRBD2; V gene: TRBV6-5; CDR3 protein: CASSRASSGTTYEQYF; CDR3 DNA: TGTGCCAGCAGCCGCGCTTCTAGCGGTACTACCTACGAGCAGTACTTC